The 30 T cell receptor beta chains presented below share a single source sample, sequenced in a study of T cells after yellow fever vaccination. One entry per CDR3 protein, called by TCRdb with MiXCR from the 5' RACE reads. The repertoire includes about 500,000 distinct CDR3 sequences, roughly 17% of them detected once, and around 15% sits in the top ten. Sequencing used PBMCs, obtained 5 to 6 days after the first yellow fever vaccination. The receptors originated from a man between 18 and 35 years old who received the YFV17D yellow fever vaccine.

This clonotype has more than one count but fewer than ten. The rearrangement joins TRBV7-8 to TRBJ1-5; D is uncertain. Germline V gene sequence: CDR1 SGHVS, CDR2 FQNEAQ. The CDR3 is made up of 13 amino acids. Trimming took off 6 bases at V and 10 bases at J, with 16 bases between the two ends. CDR3: CASSSRQSGPQHF. The CDR3 region has the DNA TGTGCCAGCAGTTCCCGACAAAGTGGACCCCAGCATTTT.

This clonotype occurred a few times. The chain carries TRBV5-1 and TRBJ1-1; tentatively, D is TRBD1 (6 bases). The germline CDR1 and CDR2 sequences are SGHRS and YFSETQ. V shed 0 bases and J shed 3 bases, with 12 bases lying between them. This CDR3 comprises 15 residues. The CDR3 protein is CASSLDRVGYTEAFF. The DNA of the CDR3 is TGCGCCAGCAGCTTGGACAGGGTTGGGTACACTGAAGCTTTCTTT.

This clonotype has only a few counts. V is TRBV4-3 and J is TRBJ2-1, with 8 bases matching TRBD2. CDR1 is LGHNA and CDR2 is YSLEER in the germline V gene. The V gene end was trimmed by 0 bases and the J gene end by 13 bases; junction bases not matched to a gene: 11. The CDR3 loop spans 15 amino acids. The CDR3 DNA follows: TGCGCCAGCAGCCAAGAGACGGGGGGGTCCAGTTTACAGTTCTTC. The encoded protein is CASSQETGGSSLQFF.

This clonotype was seen a handful of times. The genes are TRBV3-1 and TRBJ1-1, with 8 bases fitting TRBD1. V dropped 2 bases and J dropped 4; count of bases not matched to a gene: 3. The CDR3 has 14 residues. Germline CDR1 LGHDT, CDR2 YNNKEL (reference sequence). The CDR3 DNA follows: TGTGCCAGCAGCCAATGGACAGGGTCCACTGAAGCTTTCTTT. Amino acids: CASSQWTGSTEAFF.

This clonotype was recorded a few times. The chain has TRBV12-3 or TRBV12-4 and TRBJ2-7; tentatively, D is TRBD2 (7 bases). The CDR3 runs to 15 residues. The germline V and J ends were trimmed by 5 bases and 5 bases, with 19 bases remaining between them. CDR3 sequence reads: CASSTSAGAGNEQYF. CDR3 nucleotides: TGTGCCAGCAGTACCTCCGCGGGGGCTGGGAACGAGCAGTACTTC.

This sequence joins TRBV15 and TRBJ2-1; perhaps D is TRBD1 or TRBD2 (7 bases each). CDR3 length equals 16 residues. V gave up 1 base and J gave up 2 bases, with 12 bases separating them. The V gene's germline CDR1 is LNHNV and CDR2 YYDKDF (reference sequence). Written as DNA, the CDR3 is TGTGCCACCAGCAGAGTGGCAGGGGGGGCCTACAATGAGCAGTTCTTC. It is translated as CATSRVAGGAYNEQFF. The variable domain in full, completed from reference TRBV15 and TRBJ2-1, reads DAMVIQNPRYQVTQFGKPVTLSCSQTLNHNVMYWYQQKSSQAPKLLFHYYDKDFNNEADTPDNFQSRRPNTSFCFLDIRSPGLGDTAMYLCATSRVAGGAYNEQFFGPGTRLTVL.

The chain carries TRBV4-1 and TRBJ2-3; D perhaps matches TRBD1 (6 bases). The CDR3 covers 14 residues. V gave up 3 bases and J gave up 1 base, with 8 bases separating them. Per the germline V gene, CDR1 is MGHRA and CDR2 is YSYEKL. This CDR3 is CASSQTGGTDTQYF. The DNA for the CDR3 is TGCGCCAGCAGCCAGACAGGAGGCACAGATACGCAGTATTTT.

The V and J genes are TRBV27 and TRBJ2-6, with D unresolved. Trimming took 6 bases from V and 3 from J, leaving 9 bases between them. This CDR3 contains 14 residues. Germline assignment: CDR1 MNHEY and CDR2 SMNVEV (reference sequence). CDR3 nucleotide sequence: TGTGCCAGCAGATTAAATGTTGGGGCCAACGTCCTGACTTTC. This gives the protein CASRLNVGANVLTF.

There are a few counts of this clonotype. The rearrangement links TRBV5-1 to TRBJ1-2; 10 nucleotides align to TRBD1. CDR1 and CDR2 (germline): SGHRS, YFSETQ. The V segment lost 3 bases and the J segment 5 bases; nucleotides outside the gene matches: 10. The CDR3 runs 16 residues. The CDR3 here is CASSSSTGTGVYGYTF. CDR3 nucleotide sequence: TGCGCCAGCAGCTCCTCAACCGGGACAGGGGTTTATGGCTACACCTTC.

The rearrangement links TRBV5-6 to TRBJ2-7, with D possibly TRBD1 on 5 matching bases. The CDR3 is 14 residues long. V was trimmed by 3 bases and J by 3 bases, leaving 13 bases between them. Germline-derived CDR1 and CDR2 are SGHDT and YYEEEE. CDR3 sequence reads: CASSSLTDNYEQYF. DNA of the CDR3: TGTGCCAGCAGCTCCCTGACAGACAACTACGAGCAGTACTTC.

This clonotype was seen only a few times. This sequence joins TRBV5-5 and TRBJ1-5, with no clear D. Germline-derived CDR1 and CDR2 are SGHKS and YYEKEE (reference sequence). This CDR3 has 14 amino acids. Trimming shortened V by 1 base and J by 9 bases, and 14 bases separated the two germline ends. The CDR3 loop is CASSLWGGNWPQHF. The CDR3 region has the DNA TGTGCCAGCAGCTTGTGGGGAGGAAATTGGCCCCAGCATTTT.

This chain joins TRBV11-1 and TRBJ2-3; 8 bases fit TRBD2. The trim removed 5 bases at V and 0 bases at J, leaving 13 bases unmatched. This CDR3 has 18 residues. From germline, CDR1 is SGHAT and CDR2 FQDESV (reference sequence). The CDR3 DNA reads TGTGCCAGCAGCCAACTCCCTGGCGGGAGGCTCAGCACAGATACGCAGTATTTT. Protein sequence: CASSQLPGGRLSTDTQYF.

V usage is TRBV3-1 and J usage is TRBJ1-2; D remains ambiguous. Germline values: CDR1 LGHDT, CDR2 YNNKEL (reference sequence). V lost 1 base to trimming and J lost 5 bases, with 8 bases between them. The CDR3 length is 13 residues. The CDR3 nucleotides are TGTGCCAGCAGCCAAGGCAGCAGTTATGGCTACACCTTC. This codes for CASSQGSSYGYTF. The complete variable domain, with remaining parts taken from reference TRBV3-1 and TRBJ1-2, reads DTAVSQTPKYLVTQMGNDKSIKCEQNLGHDTMYWYKQDSKKFLKIMFSYNNKELIINETVPNRFSPKSPDKAHLNLHINSLELGDSAVYFCASSQGSSYGYTFGSGTRLTVV.

The rearrangement uses TRBV10-3 and TRBJ2-7; 7 nucleotides line up with TRBD1. Losses at the gene ends were 6 bases for V and 2 bases for J; bases not matched to a gene: 7. Germline V gives CDR1 ENHRY, CDR2 SYGVKD. The CDR3 spans 14 residues. CDR3 in DNA: TGTGCCATCAGGACCGGGACAGAAACCTACGAGCAGTACTTC. Translation: CAIRTGTETYEQYF.

The chain carries TRBV2 and TRBJ1-1; a possible D gene is TRBD1 (6 bases). Germline V CDR1 and CDR2: SNHLY, FYNNEI. The CDR3 covers 10 residues. Deletions cut 9 bases from V and 4 bases from J, with 6 bases between. The CDR3 nucleotides are TGTGCCAGGGACAGCACTGAAGCTTTCTTT. Protein product: CARDSTEAFF.

In DNA form, the CDR3 reads TGTGCCAGCAGTGCTTGCTACGAGCAGTACGTC. The encoded protein is CASSACYEQYV. The V gene is TRBV6-4, the J gene TRBJ2-7, with no clear D. CDR3 size: 11 residues. V was pared by 4 bases and J by 3 bases, with 4 bases between. Germline V gene sequence: CDR1 MRHNA, CDR2 SNTAGT.

The chain couples TRBV3-1 to TRBJ1-2; no firm D call. The V gene's germline CDR1 is LGHDT and CDR2 YNNKEL (reference sequence). The germline V and J ends were trimmed by 3 bases and 2 bases, with 7 bases remaining between them. The CDR3 consists of 13 residues. The CDR3 region has the DNA TGTGCCAGCAGCCAGTCAGGAAACTATGGCTACACCTTC. Residues: CASSQSGNYGYTF.

This sequence joins TRBV28 and TRBJ2-7; possibly TRBD2 for D (5 bases). The CDR3 runs to 11 residues. In germline, CDR1 is MDHEN, CDR2 SYDVKM. Trimming removed 6 bases from V and 3 bases from J, with 6 bases in between. In nucleotides, the CDR3 is TGTGCCAGCAGGGCGGGCTACGAGCAGTACGTC. This codes for CASRAGYEQYV.

This clonotype has only a few counts. Mismatch with germline at one junction end may stem from a read error. This sequence joins TRBV7-2 and TRBJ2-5; 11 bases fit TRBD2. The CDR3 runs 14 residues. Germline V gene sequence: CDR1 SGHTA, CDR2 FQGNSA. The CDR3 DNA sequence: TGTGCCAGCCTTTTAGCGGGGGGGCAAGGGACCCAGTACTTC. This encodes CASLLAGGQGTQYF.

The rearrangement links TRBV30 to TRBJ1-6; D gene uncertain. The V end lost 4 bases, the J end lost 4 bases, and 17 bases lay between the germline ends. CDR1 is GTSNPN, CDR2 SVGIG, per germline (reference sequence). The CDR3 consists of 16 residues. CDR3 nucleotide sequence: TGTGCCTGGAAAATCGCGGGGTTTAATTATAATTCACCCCTCCACTTT. It is translated as CAWKIAGFNYNSPLHF.

The chain couples TRBV7-9 to TRBJ2-5; TRBD1 matches at 8 bases. V was clipped by 1 base and J by 5 bases; unmatched bases: 6. Germline CDR1 and CDR2: SEHNR and FQNEAQ (reference sequence). This CDR3 has 15 amino acids. CDR3 residues: CASSLDRGLSETQYF. Here the CDR3 DNA reads TGTGCCAGCAGCTTAGACAGGGGGTTAAGTGAGACCCAGTACTTC.

V gene TRBV6-1 combines with J gene TRBJ2-7; D not resolved. The germline CDR1 and CDR2 sequences are MNHNS and SASEGT. The CDR3 has 14 amino acids. The V gene lost 6 bases and the J gene lost 2 bases, with 14 bases spanning the gap. CDR3 DNA: TGTGCCAGCAGCGTTTCAGCACAGACCTACGAGCAGTACGTC. Translating it yields CASSVSAQTYEQYV.

This clonotype was detected ten times or more. The rearrangement links TRBV12-3 or TRBV12-4 to TRBJ2-7, with 9 bases that match TRBD1. The J segment lost 2 bases and the V segment lost 4 bases, leaving 3 bases of the junction unmatched. The CDR3 totals 14 residues. CDR3 bases: TGTGCCAGCAGTTGGGGACAGGGCGCCTACGAGCAGTACTTC. Its translation: CASSWGQGAYEQYF.

This clonotype has more than one count but fewer than ten. The rearrangement joins TRBV20-1 to TRBJ2-2; weak D call: TRBD2 (6 bases). Germline values: CDR1 DFQATT, CDR2 SNEGSKA (reference sequence). V gave up 3 bases and J gave up 4 bases, with 9 bases separating them. There are 13 residues in the CDR3. The CDR3 reads CSASGGATGELFF. The CDR3 DNA reads TGCAGTGCTAGCGGAGGGGCCACCGGGGAGCTGTTTTTT.

This chain connects TRBV6-1 to TRBJ1-4, with D unclear. V was trimmed by 8 bases and J by 3 bases, leaving 13 bases between them. Germline assignment: CDR1 MNHNS and CDR2 SASEGT. The CDR3 covers 14 residues. CDR3 region: CASRARGANEKLFF. CDR3 bases: TGTGCCAGCCGCGCGAGAGGCGCTAATGAAAAACTGTTTTTT.

Ten or more counts support this clonotype. The rearrangement uses TRBV15 and TRBJ2-5; no definite D call. Deletions cut 3 bases from V and 0 bases from J, with 8 bases between. The CDR3 covers 14 residues. Germline assignment: CDR1 LNHNV and CDR2 YYDKDF (reference sequence). Written as DNA, the CDR3 is TGTGCCACCAGCAGCGGACGGGACCAAGAGACCCAGTACTTC. Translation: CATSSGRDQETQYF.

V gene TRBV5-1 combines with J gene TRBJ2-2; no clear D gene. V was shortened by 5 bases and J by 6 bases, with 8 bases between the two germline ends. There are 12 residues in the CDR3. Germline CDR1 is SGHRS and CDR2 is YFSETQ. This CDR3 is CASSIAPGELFF. The CDR3 coding sequence is TGCGCCAGCAGTATCGCACCCGGGGAGCTGTTTTTT.

This clonotype was seen more than once but under ten times. This rearrangement joins TRBV7-2 to TRBJ2-1; tentative D call: TRBD1 (6 bases). Germline CDR1 and CDR2: SGHTA and FQGNSA. The V end lost 1 base, the J end lost 6 bases, and 10 bases lay between the germline ends. The CDR3 loop spans 14 amino acids. The CDR3 loop is CASSLVTGPNEQFF. The CDR3 coding sequence is TGTGCCAGCAGCTTAGTGACAGGACCCAATGAGCAGTTCTTC. Supplemented by reference TRBV7-2 and TRBJ2-1, the full variable domain reads GAGVSQSPSNKVTEKGKDVELRCDPISGHTALYWYRQSLGQGLEFLIYFQGNSAPDKSGLPSDRFSAERTGGSVSTLTIQRTQQEDSAVYLCASSLVTGPNEQFFGPGTRLTVL.

This clonotype was found a few times. J is TRBJ1-6 and V is TRBV27; tentative D call: TRBD1 (5 bases). The CDR3 runs to 16 residues. Germline CDR1 reads MNHEY; CDR2 reads SMNVEV (reference sequence). Trimming removed 5 bases from V and 7 bases from J, with 18 bases in between. The CDR3 is CASSRGGVWGNSPLHF. As DNA, the CDR3 is TGTGCCAGCAGTCGGGGAGGGGTTTGGGGGAATTCACCCCTCCACTTT.

This clonotype turned up a few times. The rearrangement joins TRBV5-1 to TRBJ1-4; D is uncertain. The germline CDR1 and CDR2 sequences are SGHRS and YFSETQ. With 4 bases removed from V and 6 bases from J, the gap between germline ends came to 16 bases. This CDR3 is built from 15 residues. In DNA form, the CDR3 reads TGCGCCAGCAGCCGGGAGGCCAGGAGGGATGAAAAACTGTTTTTT. It encodes CASSREARRDEKLFF.